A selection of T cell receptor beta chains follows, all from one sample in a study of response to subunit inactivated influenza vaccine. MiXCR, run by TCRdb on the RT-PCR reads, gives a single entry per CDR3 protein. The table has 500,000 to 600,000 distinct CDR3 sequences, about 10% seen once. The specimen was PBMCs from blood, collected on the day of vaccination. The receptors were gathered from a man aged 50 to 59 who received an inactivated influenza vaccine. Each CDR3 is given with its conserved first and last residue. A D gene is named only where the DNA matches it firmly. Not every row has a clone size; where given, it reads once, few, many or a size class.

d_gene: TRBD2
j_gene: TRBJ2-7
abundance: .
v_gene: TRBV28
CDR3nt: TGTGCCAGCACCACTGGCGGGGGGGCAGTCTTC
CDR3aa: CASTTGGGAVF

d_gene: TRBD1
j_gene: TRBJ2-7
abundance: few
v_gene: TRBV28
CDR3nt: TGTGCCAGCAGTAAAGGGACAGGGGTCTACGAGCAGTACTTC
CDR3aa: CASSKGTGVYEQYF

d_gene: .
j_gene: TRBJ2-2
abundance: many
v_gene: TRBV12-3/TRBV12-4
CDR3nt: TGTGCCAGCAGTTTGTGGGGGGGCCCCACCGGGGAGCTGTTTTTT
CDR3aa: CASSLWGGPTGELFF

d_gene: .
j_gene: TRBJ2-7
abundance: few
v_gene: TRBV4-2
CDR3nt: TGTGCCAGCAGCCAAGTAGGGGGGAGGTACTACGAGCAGTACTTC
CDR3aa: CASSQVGGRYYEQYF

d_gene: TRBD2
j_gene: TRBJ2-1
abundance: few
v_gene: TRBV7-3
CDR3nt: TGTGCCAGCAGCTTAATGAGCGGGAGTCTCAATGAGCAGTTCTTC
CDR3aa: CASSLMSGSLNEQFF

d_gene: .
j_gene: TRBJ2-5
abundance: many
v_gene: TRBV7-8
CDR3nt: TGTGCCAGCAGCCCCCGACACGGAGGGGGTGAGACCCAGTACTTC
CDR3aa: CASSPRHGGGETQYF

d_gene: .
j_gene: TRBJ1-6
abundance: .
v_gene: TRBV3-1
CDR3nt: TGTGCCAGCAGCCAAGATAGGATTTTTTCACCCCTCCACTTT
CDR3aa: CASSQDRIFSPLHF

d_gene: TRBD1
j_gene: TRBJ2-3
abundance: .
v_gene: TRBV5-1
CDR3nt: TGCGCCAGCAGCAAGGGACAGACTAGCACAGATACGCAGTATTTT
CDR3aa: CASSKGQTSTDTQYF

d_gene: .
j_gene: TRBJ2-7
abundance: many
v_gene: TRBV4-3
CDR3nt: TGCGCCAGCAGCCAAGATTTACAGTCCTACGAGCAGTACTTC
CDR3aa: CASSQDLQSYEQYF

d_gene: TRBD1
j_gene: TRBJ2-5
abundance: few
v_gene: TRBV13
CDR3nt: TGTGCCAGCAGCTCATCCAGGGGGTTGATGCAGACCCAGTACTTC
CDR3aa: CASSSSRGLMQTQYF

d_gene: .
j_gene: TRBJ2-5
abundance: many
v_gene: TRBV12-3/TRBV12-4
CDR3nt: TGTGCCAGCAGTTTGAGCCTTCAAGAGACCCAGTACTTC
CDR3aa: CASSLSLQETQYF

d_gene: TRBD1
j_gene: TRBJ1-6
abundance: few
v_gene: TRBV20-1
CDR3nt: TGCAGTGCTAGTTCCGGGACAGGGGGCCTTATCTATAATTCACCCCTCCACTTT
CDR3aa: CSASSGTGGLIYNSPLHF

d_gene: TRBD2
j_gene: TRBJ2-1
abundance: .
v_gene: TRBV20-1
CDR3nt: TGCAGTGCTAGAGATGAGGCGGGGGGCAACAATGAGCAGTTCTTC
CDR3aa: CSARDEAGGNNEQFF

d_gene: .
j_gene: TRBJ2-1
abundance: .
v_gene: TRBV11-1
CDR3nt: TGTGCCAGCAGCTTACTTATAAGCGGAATCAGCTCCTACAATGAGCAGTTCTTC
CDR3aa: CASSLLISGISSYNEQFF

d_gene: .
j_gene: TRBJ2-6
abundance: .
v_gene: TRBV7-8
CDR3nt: TGTGCCAGCAGCTTATATTCCCTGACAGCCTCCGTCCTGACTTTC
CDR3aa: CASSLYSLTASVLTF

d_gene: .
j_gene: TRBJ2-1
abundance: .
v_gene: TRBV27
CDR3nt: TGTGCCAGCAGCCGTCCTGGACAGAGGAACAATGAGCTGTTCTTC
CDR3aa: CASSRPGQRNNELFF

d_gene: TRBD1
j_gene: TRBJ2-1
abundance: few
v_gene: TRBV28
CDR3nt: TGTGCCAGCAGCCAAGGACAGGGAGGAAACAATGAGCAGTTCTTC
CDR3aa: CASSQGQGGNNEQFF

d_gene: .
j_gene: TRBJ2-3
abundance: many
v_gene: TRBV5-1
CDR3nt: TGTGCCAGCAGCTTAGAAGGGGGGAGCACAGATACGCAGTATTTT
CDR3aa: CASSLEGGSTDTQYF

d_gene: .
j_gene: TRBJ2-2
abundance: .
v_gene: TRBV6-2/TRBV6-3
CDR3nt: TGTGCCAGCAGTTACCTCCAGATCACCGGGGAGCTGTTTTTT
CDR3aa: CASSYLQITGELFF

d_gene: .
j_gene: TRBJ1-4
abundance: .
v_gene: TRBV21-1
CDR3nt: TGTGCCAGCAGCAAAGACGACAGGGTTAATGAAAAACTGTTTTTT
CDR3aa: CASSKDDRVNEKLFF

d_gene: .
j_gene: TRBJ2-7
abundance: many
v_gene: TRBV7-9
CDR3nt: TGTGCCAGCAGCTTAGCCCGGCAGGGAGTGGTTTACGAGCAGTACTTC
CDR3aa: CASSLARQGVVYEQYF

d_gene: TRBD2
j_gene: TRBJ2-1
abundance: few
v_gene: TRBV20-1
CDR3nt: TGCAGTGCTCTACTCATGCGGGAGAGGGCCTACAATGAGCAGTTCTTC
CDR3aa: CSALLMRERAYNEQFF

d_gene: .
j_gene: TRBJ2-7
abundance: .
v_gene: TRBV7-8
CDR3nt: TGTGCCAGCAGCCTCCAAAGGGTCCCCTCCTACGAGCAGTACTTC
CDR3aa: CASSLQRVPSYEQYF

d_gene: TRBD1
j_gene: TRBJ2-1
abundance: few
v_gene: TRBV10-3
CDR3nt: TGTGCCATCAGTGGCATACAGGGGGTCTCTTTCAATGAGCAGTTCTTC
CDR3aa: CAISGIQGVSFNEQFF

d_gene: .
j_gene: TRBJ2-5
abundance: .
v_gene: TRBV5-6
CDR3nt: TGTGCCAGCAGCTTGGTCGGGGTGGAGACCCAGTACTTC
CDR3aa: CASSLVGVETQYF

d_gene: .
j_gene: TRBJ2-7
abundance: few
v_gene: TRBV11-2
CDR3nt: TGTGCCAGCAGCTTTAACTTCGCTAGCTCCTACGAGCAGTACTTC
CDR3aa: CASSFNFASSYEQYF

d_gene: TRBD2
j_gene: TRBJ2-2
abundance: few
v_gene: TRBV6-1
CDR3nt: TGTGCCAGCAGTGCTCCGGGACTAGCGGGACCCGGGGAGCTGTTTTTT
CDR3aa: CASSAPGLAGPGELFF

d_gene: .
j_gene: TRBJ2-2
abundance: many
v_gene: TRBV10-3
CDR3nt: TGTGCCATCAGTGAATCCGGGAACACCGGGGAGCTGTTTTTT
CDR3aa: CAISESGNTGELFF

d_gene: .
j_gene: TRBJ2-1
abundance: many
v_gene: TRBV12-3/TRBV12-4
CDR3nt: TGTGCCAGCAGGATGGGGTCGCGATACAATGAGCAGTTCTTC
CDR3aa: CASRMGSRYNEQFF

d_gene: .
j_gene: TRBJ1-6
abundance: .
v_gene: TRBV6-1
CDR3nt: TGTGCCAGCAGTAAGGACTCGGCCCTGGTTAATTCACCCCTCCACTTT
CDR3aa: CASSKDSALVNSPLHF

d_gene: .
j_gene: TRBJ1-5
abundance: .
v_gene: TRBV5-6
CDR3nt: TGTGCCAGCAGCCGAGCCGGGCCAGTAAATCAGCCCCAGCATTTT
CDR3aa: CASSRAGPVNQPQHF

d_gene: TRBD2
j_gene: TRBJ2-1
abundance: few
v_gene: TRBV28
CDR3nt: TGTGCCAGCAGTTTTTCAGCGGGACGGCAGTTCTTC
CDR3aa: CASSFSAGRQFF

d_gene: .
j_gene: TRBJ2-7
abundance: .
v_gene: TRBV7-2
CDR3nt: TGTCCCAGCAGCTTATCCTGGCAGGGAGCCTACGAGCAGTACTTC
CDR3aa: CPSSLSWQGAYEQYF

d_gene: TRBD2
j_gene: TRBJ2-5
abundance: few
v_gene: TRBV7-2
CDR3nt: TGTGCCAGCAGGACTAGCGGATCACAAGAGACCCAGTACTTC
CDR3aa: CASRTSGSQETQYF

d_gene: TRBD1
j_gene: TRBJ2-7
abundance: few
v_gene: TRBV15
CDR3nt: TGTGCCACCAGGACAGGGAACGAGCAGTACTTC
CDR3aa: CATRTGNEQYF

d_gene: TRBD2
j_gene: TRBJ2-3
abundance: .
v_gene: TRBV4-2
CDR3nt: TGTGCCAGCAGCCCCAAGGGGCAACTAGCGGGTAGCACAGATACGCAGTATTTT
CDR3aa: CASSPKGQLAGSTDTQYF

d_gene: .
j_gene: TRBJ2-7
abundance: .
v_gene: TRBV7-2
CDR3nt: TGTGCCAGCAGCTTAGATCGACGTGGTGGGTCCGAGCAGTACTTC
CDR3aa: CASSLDRRGGSEQYF

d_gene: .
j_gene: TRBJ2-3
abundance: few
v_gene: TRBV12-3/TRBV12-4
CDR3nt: TGTGCCAGCAGAGGCCTTCTAGATACGCAGTATTTT
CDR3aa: CASRGLLDTQYF

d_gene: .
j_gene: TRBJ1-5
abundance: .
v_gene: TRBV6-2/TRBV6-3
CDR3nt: TGTGCCAGCAGCCTCCGACGGATTAATCAGCCCCAGCATTTT
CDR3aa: CASSLRRINQPQHF

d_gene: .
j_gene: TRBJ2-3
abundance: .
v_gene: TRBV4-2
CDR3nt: TGTGCCAGCAGCCAACGCGGGATCGGAGCAGATACGCAGTATTTT
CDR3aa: CASSQRGIGADTQYF

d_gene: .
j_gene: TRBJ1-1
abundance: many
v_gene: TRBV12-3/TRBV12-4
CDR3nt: TGTGCCAGCACCATCGAGATAGGGACTGAAGCTTTCTTT
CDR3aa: CASTIEIGTEAFF

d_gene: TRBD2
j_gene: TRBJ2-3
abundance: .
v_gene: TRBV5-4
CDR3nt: TGTGCCAGCCGGGGAGGACTAGCGGAGAGAACCACAGATACGCAGTATTTT
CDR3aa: CASRGGLAERTTDTQYF

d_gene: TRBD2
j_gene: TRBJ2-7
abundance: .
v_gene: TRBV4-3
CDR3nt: TGCGCCAGCAGCCAAGGGGGCGGGAGTATCTACGAGCAGTACTTC
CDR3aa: CASSQGGGSIYEQYF

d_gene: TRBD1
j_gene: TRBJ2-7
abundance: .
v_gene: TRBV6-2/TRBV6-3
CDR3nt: TGTGCCAGCAGTAAGGGACAGGGTACCAACTCCTACGAGCAGTACTTC
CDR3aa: CASSKGQGTNSYEQYF

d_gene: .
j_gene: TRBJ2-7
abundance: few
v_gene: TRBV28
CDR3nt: TGTGCCAGCAGTTGGTCCAACGAGCAGTACTTC
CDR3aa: CASSWSNEQYF

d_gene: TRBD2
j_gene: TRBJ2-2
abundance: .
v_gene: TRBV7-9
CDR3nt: TGTGCCAGCAGCTCCGCGGGAGGGCCAGGCGGGGAGCTGTTTTTT
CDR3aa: CASSSAGGPGGELFF